Listed below are T cell receptor beta chains from one sample, sequenced in a study of shared clonotypes between healthy human individuals. The assay was immunoSEQ multiplex PCR, and TCRdb's table has in-frame clones only and misses some. This sample carries nearly 1,000,000 clones, about 80% of them seen once, and the ten largest clones take approximately 1.5%. The sample consisted of memory CD4+ T cells sorted from blood. The receptors originated from a man younger than 35 in good health. Both conserved end residues are part of each CDR3. D genes are given only for firm matches. Size is omitted from some rows. Given values are once, few, many or a class for expanded clones.

j_call d_call clone_size v_call cdr3_aa cdr3_nt
TRBJ2-7 NA NA TRBV30 CAWSLRPLSEQYF TGTGCCTGGAGTCTGCGTCCGTTATCCGAGCAGTACTTC
TRBJ1-2 NA NA TRBV28 CASTRAGGGFGYTF TGTGCCAGCACCCGAGCGGGGGGAGGGTTTGGCTACACCTTC
TRBJ2-1 TRBD2 few TRBV11-2 CASSPGLAGGNNEQFF TGTGCCAGCAGCCCGGGACTAGCGGGAGGGAACAATGAGCAGTTCTTC
TRBJ1-5 NA NA TRBV18 CASSPTGNQPQHF TGTGCCAGCTCCCCCACAGGGAACCAGCCCCAGCATTTT
TRBJ1-6 NA once TRBV27 CASSLSPGNGSPLHF TGTGCCAGCAGTTTATCCCCAGGGAATGGTTCACCCCTCCACTTT
TRBJ2-5 NA NA TRBV6-4 CATAVGLHPRGETQYF TGTGCCACAGCAGTGGGGCTACACCCGAGGGGGGAGACCCAGTACTTC
TRBJ2-1 TRBD2 NA TRBV18 CASSPSSGGRYNEQFF TGTGCCAGCTCACCATCCTCGGGGGGTAGATACAATGAGCAGTTCTTC
TRBJ2-7 NA NA TRBV7-8 CASSRGSVGNYEQYF TGTGCCAGCAGCCGAGGGTCAGTGGGGAACTACGAGCAGTACTTC
TRBJ1-1 TRBD1 NA TRBV11-2 CASSYDRGGTEAFF TGTGCCAGCAGCTATGACAGGGGAGGCACTGAAGCTTTCTTT
TRBJ2-7 NA NA TRBV6-1 CASSEAPDTSYEQYF TGTGCCAGCAGTGAAGCGCCGGACACATCCTACGAGCAGTACTTC
TRBJ1-5 NA NA TRBV30 CAWSQGRQGNQPQHF TGTGCCTGGAGTCAGGGGCGGCAAGGCAATCAGCCCCAGCATTTT
TRBJ1-2 NA NA TRBV25-1 CASSEVWSSLTSGYTF TGTGCCAGCAGTGAGGTCTGGAGTAGTCTAACTTCTGGCTACACCTTC
TRBJ1-1 NA NA TRBV7-2 CASSPTGVRAEAFF TGTGCCAGCAGCCCCACTGGGGTCAGAGCTGAAGCTTTCTTT
TRBJ1-3 NA NA TRBV15 CATSRGDSYSGNTIYF TGTGCCACCAGCAGAGGAGACAGCTACTCTGGAAACACCATATATTTT
TRBJ2-7 NA NA TRBV6-5 CASRGTSYEQYF TGTGCCAGCAGGGGGACTTCCTACGAGCAGTACTTC
TRBJ2-7 TRBD2 NA TRBV2 CASRPSGRGNTYEQYF TGTGCCAGCAGGCCTAGCGGGAGGGGAAATACCTACGAGCAGTACTTC
TRBJ1-2 NA NA TRBV28 CASSLGGQNYGYTF TGTGCCAGCAGTTTAGGAGGACAGAACTATGGCTACACCTTC
TRBJ1-4 NA NA TRBV30 CAWSAALGEKLFF TGTGCCTGGAGTGCCGCGTTGGGTGAAAAACTGTTTTTT
TRBJ1-5 NA NA TRBV6-6 CASSYVGGASNQPQHF TGTGCCAGCAGTTACGTCGGAGGGGCTTCCAATCAGCCCCAGCATTTT
TRBJ2-7 TRBD2 NA TRBV5-1 CASSSSGGSYEQYF TGCGCCAGCAGCTCCTCCGGGGGGTCCTACGAGCAGTACTTC
TRBJ1-1 NA NA TRBV4-1 CASSQDEAGSHNTEAFF TGCGCCAGCAGCCAAGATGAGGCAGGCTCCCATAACACTGAAGCTTTCTTT
TRBJ2-2 NA NA TRBV7-8 CASSFPRGPTNTGELFF TGTGCCAGCAGCTTCCCTCGGGGGCCCACGAACACCGGGGAGCTGTTTTTT
TRBJ1-2 NA NA TRBV9 CASSVAELTNYGYTF TGTGCCAGCAGCGTAGCGGAGCTAACTAACTATGGCTACACCTTC
TRBJ1-5 TRBD1 NA TRBV7-9 CASSLVKGGGNQPQHF TGTGCCAGCAGCTTAGTAAAAGGGGGCGGTAATCAGCCCCAGCATTTT
TRBJ2-7 NA NA TRBV11-1 CASSLGWESHYEQYF TGTGCCAGCAGCCTAGGATGGGAGTCCCACTACGAGCAGTACTTC
TRBJ2-5 TRBD2 NA TRBV5-1 CASSSSGGPKETQYF TGCGCCAGCAGCTCGAGCGGGGGCCCCAAAGAGACCCAGTACTTC
TRBJ2-3 TRBD2 few TRBV6-5 CASARGGAEDTQYF TGTGCCAGCGCTCGCGGGGGGGCGGAAGATACGCAGTATTTT
TRBJ2-3 TRBD1 NA TRBV5-6 CASRWDRGPLTDTQYF TGTGCCAGCAGATGGGACAGGGGTCCTTTGACAGATACGCAGTATTTT
TRBJ2-1 TRBD2 NA TRBV9 CASSARDTGLAGVNPNEQFF TGTGCCAGCAGCGCCCGGGACACCGGACTAGCGGGAGTCAACCCAAATGAGCAGTTCTTC
TRBJ1-2 TRBD1 NA TRBV29-1 CSVGSWGTELNYGYTF TGCAGCGTTGGATCCTGGGGGACAGAACTTAACTATGGCTACACCTTC
TRBJ2-1 NA NA TRBV7-9 CASSGWGAPVGEQFF TGTGCCAGCAGCGGGTGGGGGGCCCCCGTTGGAGAGCAGTTCTTC
TRBJ1-4 NA NA TRBV4-2 CASSQDSTSGREANEKLFF TGTGCCAGCAGCCAAGATTCGACGAGCGGAAGGGAAGCTAATGAAAAACTGTTTTTT
TRBJ1-2 NA few TRBV19 CASSIYRDYNGYTF TGTGCCAGTAGTATATATCGAGACTACAATGGCTACACCTTC
TRBJ1-6 NA NA TRBV30 CAWRRTNSPLHF TGTGCCTGGAGACGGACCAATTCACCCCTCCACTTT
TRBJ2-6 NA NA TRBV30 CAWGVYKSSGANVLTF TGTGCCTGGGGAGTATATAAGAGCTCTGGGGCCAACGTCCTGACTTTC
TRBJ2-5 NA NA TRBV6-1 CASSAQGETQYF TGTGCCAGCAGTGCACAGGGAGAGACCCAGTACTTC
TRBJ1-4 NA NA TRBV5-4 CASSLGTAATNEKLFF TGTGCCAGCAGCCTCGGGACGGCTGCAACTAATGAAAAACTGTTTTTT
TRBJ2-1 NA once TRBV30 CAWSVSAGNNEQFF TGTGCCTGGAGTGTTAGTGCGGGAAACAATGAGCAGTTCTTC
TRBJ1-1 NA NA TRBV6-1 CASSPKVFMNTEAFF TGTGCCAGCAGTCCAAAAGTGTTCATGAACACTGAAGCTTTCTTT
TRBJ2-3 NA many TRBV6-6 CASSYSRGSTDTQYF TGTGCCAGCAGTTACTCGCGGGGCTCTACAGATACGCAGTATTTT
TRBJ2-3 NA NA TRBV6-6 CAIEQGSGDTQYF TGTGCCATAGAACAGGGAAGTGGTGATACGCAGTATTTT
TRBJ2-3 TRBD1 once TRBV19 CASQGTGTDTQYF TGTGCCAGTCAGGGGACAGGGACAGATACGCAGTATTTT
TRBJ2-5 TRBD1 NA TRBV28 CASSGIGRGQETQYF TGTGCCAGCAGTGGGATCGGCAGGGGGCAAGAGACCCAGTACTTC
TRBJ2-3 NA once TRBV10-3 CAISNGVPDTQYF TGTGCCATCAGTAACGGAGTCCCAGATACGCAGTATTTT
TRBJ2-7 TRBD2 NA TRBV9 CASSPSGLGSYEQYF TGTGCCAGCAGCCCCTCGGGACTAGGGTCCTACGAGCAGTACTTC
TRBJ1-6 NA NA TRBV18 CASSGGGSSNSPLHF TGTGCCAGCTCAGGTGGAGGGAGTTCAAATTCACCCCTCCACTTT
TRBJ2-5 NA NA TRBV10-3 CAIGEAGGNQETQYF TGTGCCATCGGAGAGGCAGGGGGGAACCAAGAGACCCAGTACTTC
TRBJ1-1 TRBD1 NA TRBV29-1 CSVAAGGSNTEAFF TGCAGCGTCGCCGCAGGGGGCTCGAACACTGAAGCTTTCTTT
TRBJ2-1 TRBD1 NA TRBV27 CASSLLTGHNEQFF TGTGCCAGCAGTTTATTGACAGGGCACAATGAGCAGTTCTTC
TRBJ1-6 NA NA TRBV19 CASSETGTPSNSPLHF TGTGCCAGTAGTGAAACCGGGACACCAAGTAATTCACCCCTCCACTTT
TRBJ2-4 NA NA TRBV10-3 CARGTLEAIQYF TGTGCCAGGGGGACTCTGGAAGCCATTCAGTACTTC
TRBJ2-7 NA NA TRBV7-2 CASSLVGTEAYEQYF TGTGCCAGCAGCTTAGTCGGGACTGAGGCCTACGAGCAGTACTTC
TRBJ2-3 NA NA TRBV7-2 CASSRGSIDTQYF TGTGCCAGCAGCCGGGGTAGCATTGATACGCAGTATTTT
TRBJ2-2 TRBD1 NA TRBV6-1 CASSEGQGANGELFF TGTGCCAGCAGTGAAGGCCAGGGGGCTAACGGGGAGCTGTTTTTT
TRBJ1-2 TRBD1 many TRBV27 CASSRDSFNYGYTF TGTGCCTCCTCCCGGGACAGCTTTAACTATGGCTACACCTTC
TRBJ1-1 NA NA TRBV5-6 CASSPRGGNMNTEAFF TGTGCCAGCAGCCCTAGGGGTGGGAATATGAACACTGAAGCTTTCTTT
TRBJ2-1 NA NA TRBV7-9 CASSSRAGGDEQFF TGTGCCAGCAGCTCCCGGGCAGGGGGGGATGAGCAGTTCTTC
TRBJ2-7 TRBD1 NA TRBV2 CASSRQGISYEQYF TGTGCCAGCAGTCGACAGGGGATCTCCTACGAGCAGTACTTC
TRBJ2-3 NA NA TRBV7-2 CASSIRSSHTDTQYF TGTGCCAGCAGCATACGATCCTCCCACACAGATACGCAGTATTTT